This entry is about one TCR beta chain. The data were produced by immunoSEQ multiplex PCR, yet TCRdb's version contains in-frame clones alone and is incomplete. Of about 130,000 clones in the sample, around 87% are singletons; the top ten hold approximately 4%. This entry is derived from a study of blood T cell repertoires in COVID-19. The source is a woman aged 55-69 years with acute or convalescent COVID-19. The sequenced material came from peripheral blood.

This CDR3 reads CASSPRQGGVGPYEQYF. In DNA, the CDR3 is TGTGCCAGCAGTCCCCGACAGGGGGGAGTTGGGCCATACGAGCAGTACTTC. The V and J genes are TRBV28 and TRBJ2-7, with TRBD1 identical over 9 bases. V was pared by 5 bases and J by 4 bases, with 15 bases of the junction left unmatched. Germline V gene sequence: CDR1 MDHEN, CDR2 SYDVKM. CDR3 size: 17 residues.